Sequencing of this T cell receptor beta chain was carried out in a study of shared clonotypes between healthy human individuals. Study-level background: Two women and a few men aged 18 to 49 served as donors. Study-level findings and limits: Limited genetic and exposure-history diversity came from having few donors.

This clone was seen only once. Antigen: not known. CDR3 size: 15 residues. Germline CDR1 and CDR2: MNHEY and SMNVEV (reference sequence). The V and J ends lost 3 bases and 0 bases respectively, with 12 bases between them. Tens of thousands of T cell genomes, or approximately 290 ng DNA, went into unsorted PBMC replicate PCRs. Clones were read by immunoSEQ multiplex PCR, and TCRdb kept only the in-frame ones, dropping some. The sample shows roughly 510,000 clones, approximately 79% of them seen only once. Sequenced input: PBMCs. The sequence derives from a woman between 35 and 50 years old in good health. Some clones in this sample may be carry-over from other donors' samples. The chain joins TRBV27 to TRBJ2-7, with unresolved D. CDR3 region: CASSLGLYSSYEQYF. The CDR3 DNA sequence: TGTGCCAGCAGTTTGGGATTATATAGCTCCTACGAGCAGTACTTC.